Listed here is a single TCR beta chain. These data come from a study of blood T cell repertoires in COVID-19. Whole-study context: COVID-19 samples from acute and convalescent phases originated in the United States, Italy and Spain. In each case, the material was cDNA or gDNA derived from T cells, B-cell-depleted T cells, or PBMCs.

In the original workflow: Cell counts per sample came from amplifying reference gene primers. Here immunoSEQ multiplex PCR was the method, and the copy in TCRdb shows in-frame clones only, minus some. V and J calls and clone size are as listed in that table; D and trimming were resolved from the DNA. The sample holds 150,000 to 200,000 clones, over 75% seen once. Germline V lookup: CDR1 LNHDA, CDR2 SQIVND (reference sequence). V lost 4 bases, J lost 0 bases, and 12 bases stayed unmatched. The CDR3 is 18 amino acids. The sequenced material came from peripheral blood. This sequence was found in a man aged 60-69 years with active or convalescent COVID-19. V is TRBV19 and J is TRBJ2-1; 7 bases agree with TRBD1. CDR3 sequence reads: CASSKGQRGPNSYNEQFF. The CDR3 DNA reads as TGTGCCAGTAGTAAGGGACAGCGAGGACCCAACTCCTACAATGAGCAGTTCTTC.